This T cell receptor beta chain comes out of a study of PD-1 blockade in classical Hodgkin lymphoma. Study observations and caveats: At baseline, newly diagnosed patients reportedly showed less TCR diversity than healthy donors.

Some clones are missing from TCRdb's copy, which holds only in-frame ones; the method was immunoSEQ multiplex PCR. The profile shows fewer than 20,000 clones, under 85% of them singletons. As for this clone: Its specificity is not known.

The time point: newly diagnosed, previously untreated cHL patient sample. Isolation of CD4+ T cells from thawed PBMCs was performed by magnetic negative selection. The authors used newly diagnosed, untreated classical Hodgkin lymphoma PBMCs as comparison. The germline gives CDR1 SNHLY, CDR2 FYNNEI. This CDR3 is 13 amino acids long. The ends were cut back, 6 bases at V and 7 bases at J, with 16 bases in the middle. Specimen: CD4+ T cells from blood. The source of this sequence is a human donor with classical Hodgkin lymphoma. This chain connects TRBV2 to TRBJ2-7; perhaps D is TRBD1 or TRBD2 (5 bases each). The CDR3 DNA is TGTGCCAGCAGGACGGGGCCTTTAGGGGAGCAGTACTTC. Residues: CASRTGPLGEQYF.